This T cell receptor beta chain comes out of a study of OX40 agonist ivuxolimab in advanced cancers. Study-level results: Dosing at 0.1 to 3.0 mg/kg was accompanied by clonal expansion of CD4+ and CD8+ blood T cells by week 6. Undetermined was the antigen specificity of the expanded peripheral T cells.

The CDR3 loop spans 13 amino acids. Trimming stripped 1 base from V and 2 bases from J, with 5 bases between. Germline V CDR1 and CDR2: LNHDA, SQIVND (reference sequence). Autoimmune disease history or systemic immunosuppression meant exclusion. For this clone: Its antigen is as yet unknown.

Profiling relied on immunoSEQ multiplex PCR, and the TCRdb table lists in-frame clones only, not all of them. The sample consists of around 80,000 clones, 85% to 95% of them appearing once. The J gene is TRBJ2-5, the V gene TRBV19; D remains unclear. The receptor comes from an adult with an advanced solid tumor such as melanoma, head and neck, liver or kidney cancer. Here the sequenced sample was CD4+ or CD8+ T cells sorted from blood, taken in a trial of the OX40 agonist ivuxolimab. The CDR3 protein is CASSIVGQETQYF. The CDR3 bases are TGTGCCAGTAGTATAGTAGGGCAAGAGACCCAGTACTTC.